One TCR beta chain is described in this entry. Trimming at V came to 3 bases and at J to 4 bases, leaving 11 bases not matched to a gene. The CDR3 contains 16 residues. Germline V gene data show CDR1 as LNHDA and CDR2 as SQIVND (reference sequence). The sample originates from a study of blood T cell repertoires in COVID-19. Study-level background: Acute and convalescent COVID-19 samples came from the United States, Italy and Spain. Sample material is recorded as cDNA or gDNA derived from T cells, B-cell-depleted T cells, or PBMCs.

Original analysis: Amplifying reference gene primers gave estimates of nucleated cell counts. Clones were sequenced by immunoSEQ multiplex PCR, and TCRdb holds only the in-frame ones, with some missing. V, J and clone size are those of that table, while D and trimming were read from the DNA. The repertoire holds 160,000 or so clones, with roughly 80% as singletons. The sequenced material came from peripheral blood. V usage is TRBV19 and J usage is TRBJ2-7; 8 nucleotides agree with TRBD1. This TCR was recovered from a woman older than 75 with acute or convalescent COVID-19. The CDR3 DNA reads TGTGCCAGTAGTATGGTAGACAGGGGTGGGATTTACGAGCAGTACTTC. Protein sequence: CASSMVDRGGIYEQYF.